The present TCR beta chain was sequenced within a study of T cells in localized non-small cell lung cancer. Study results and limitations: Multi-region tumor sequencing was not done, so intratumor heterogeneity could not be excluded. Compared with tumor, uninvolved adjacent lung displayed greater T cell clonality, ranking highest overall.

CDR3 size: 14 residues. V was pared by 6 bases and J by 2 bases, with 13 bases between. Germline assignment: CDR1 SGHTA and CDR2 FQGNSA. Sequencing was performed with immunoSEQ multiplex PCR; in TCRdb, only in-frame clones are kept and a portion is missing. The sample lists fewer than 35,000 clones; 90% were seen once. Notes on this clone: Its target is not known.

The sample in question was peripheral blood, obtained before any cancer treatment. The J gene is TRBJ1-1, the V gene TRBV7-2; no firm D call. The receptor was derived from a man aged 40 to 69 with stage I lung adenocarcinoma. The CDR3 loop reads CASRFFVQNTEAFF. CDR3 DNA: TGTGCCAGCAGATTTTTCGTCCAAAACACTGAAGCTTTCTTT.